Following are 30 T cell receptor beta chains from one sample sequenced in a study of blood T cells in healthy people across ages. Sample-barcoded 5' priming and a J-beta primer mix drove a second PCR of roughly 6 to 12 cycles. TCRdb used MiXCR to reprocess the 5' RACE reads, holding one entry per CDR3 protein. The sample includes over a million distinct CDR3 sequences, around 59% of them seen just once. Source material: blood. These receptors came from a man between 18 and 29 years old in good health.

The CDR3 sequence: CASNAGRSNYNEQFF. The CDR3 DNA sequence: TGTGCCAGCAACGCCGGGAGATCCAACTACAATGAGCAGTTCTTC. The V call is TRBV12-3 or TRBV12-4, the J call TRBJ2-1, with D possibly matching TRBD2 (6 bases). CDR3 size: 15 residues. Trimming took off 7 bases at V and 3 bases at J, with 16 bases between the two ends.

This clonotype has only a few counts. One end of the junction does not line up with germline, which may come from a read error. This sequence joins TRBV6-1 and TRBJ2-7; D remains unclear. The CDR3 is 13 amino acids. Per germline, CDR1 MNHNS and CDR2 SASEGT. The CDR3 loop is CASSERPSYEQYF. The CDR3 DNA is TGTGCCAGCAGTGAACGCCCCTCCTATGAGCAGTACTTC.

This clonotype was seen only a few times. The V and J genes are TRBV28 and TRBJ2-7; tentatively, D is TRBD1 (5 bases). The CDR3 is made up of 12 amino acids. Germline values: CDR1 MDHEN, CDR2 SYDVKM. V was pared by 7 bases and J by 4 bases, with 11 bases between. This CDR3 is CASTRDQYEQYF. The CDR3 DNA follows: TGTGCCAGCACCAGGGATCAATACGAGCAGTACTTC. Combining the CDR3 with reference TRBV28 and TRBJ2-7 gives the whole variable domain DVKVTQSSRYLVKRTGEKVFLECVQDMDHENMFWYRQDPGLGLRLIYFSYDVKMKEKGDIPEGYSVSREKKERFSLILESASTNQTSMYLCASTRDQYEQYFGPGTRLTVT.

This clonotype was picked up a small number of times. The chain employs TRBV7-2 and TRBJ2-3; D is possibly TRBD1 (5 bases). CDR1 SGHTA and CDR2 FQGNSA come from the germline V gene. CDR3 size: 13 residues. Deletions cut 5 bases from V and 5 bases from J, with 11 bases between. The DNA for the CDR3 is TGTGCCAGCAGCCGGAGTCAGGGAGATACGCAGTATTTT. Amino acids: CASSRSQGDTQYF.

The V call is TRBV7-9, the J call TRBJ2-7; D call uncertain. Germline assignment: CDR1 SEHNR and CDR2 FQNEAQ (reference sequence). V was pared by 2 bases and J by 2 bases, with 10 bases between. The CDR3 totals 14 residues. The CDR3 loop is CASSLLSGPYEQYF. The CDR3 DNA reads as TGTGCCAGCAGCTTATTATCCGGGCCCTACGAGCAGTACTTC.

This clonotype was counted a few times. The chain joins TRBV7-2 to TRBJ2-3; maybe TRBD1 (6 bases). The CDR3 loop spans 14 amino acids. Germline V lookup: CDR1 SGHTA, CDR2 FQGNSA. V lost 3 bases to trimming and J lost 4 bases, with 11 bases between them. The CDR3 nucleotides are TGTGCCAGCAGCTTGGGGCAGGGGTCAGATACGCAGTATTTT. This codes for CASSLGQGSDTQYF. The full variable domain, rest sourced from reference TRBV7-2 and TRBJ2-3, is GAGVSQSPSNKVTEKGKDVELRCDPISGHTALYWYRQSLGQGLEFLIYFQGNSAPDKSGLPSDRFSAERTGGSVSTLTIQRTQQEDSAVYLCASSLGQGSDTQYFGPGTRLTVL.

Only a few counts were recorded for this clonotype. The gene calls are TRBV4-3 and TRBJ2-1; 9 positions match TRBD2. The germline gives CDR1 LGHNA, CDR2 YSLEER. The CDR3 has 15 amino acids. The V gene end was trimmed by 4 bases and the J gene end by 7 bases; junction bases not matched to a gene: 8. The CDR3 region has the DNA TGCGCCAGCAGCCGCGGGAGGGGCGTTGAGAATGAGCAGTTCTTC. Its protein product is CASSRGRGVENEQFF.

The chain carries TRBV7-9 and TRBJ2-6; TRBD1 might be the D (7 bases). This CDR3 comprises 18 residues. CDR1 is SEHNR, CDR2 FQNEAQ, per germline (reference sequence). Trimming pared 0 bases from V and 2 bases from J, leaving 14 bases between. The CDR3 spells CASSLAVGGGTGANVLTF. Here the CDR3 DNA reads TGTGCCAGCAGCTTAGCCGTTGGAGGGGGCACTGGGGCCAACGTCCTGACTTTC. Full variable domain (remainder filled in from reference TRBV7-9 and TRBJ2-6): DTGVSQNPRHKITKRGQNVTFRCDPISEHNRLYWYRQTLGQGPEFLTYFQNEAQLEKSRLLSDRFSAERPKGSFSTLEIQRTEQGDSAMYLCASSLAVGGGTGANVLTFGAGSRLTVL.

The CDR3 nucleotides read TGCAGTGCTCCGGACACTCCCGGGCAAAAAGCTTTCTTT. Protein: CSAPDTPGQKAFF. The V and J genes are TRBV20-1 and TRBJ1-1, with D perhaps TRBD1 (5 bases). This CDR3 has 13 residues. Germline V gene sequence: CDR1 DFQATT, CDR2 SNEGSKA (reference sequence). Trimming shortened V by 5 bases and J by 9 bases, and 19 bases separated the two germline ends.

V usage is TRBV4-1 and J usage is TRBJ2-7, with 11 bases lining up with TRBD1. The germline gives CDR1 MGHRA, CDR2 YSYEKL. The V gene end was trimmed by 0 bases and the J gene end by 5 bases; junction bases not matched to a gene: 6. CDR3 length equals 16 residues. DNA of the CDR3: TGCGCCAGCAGCCAAGATGAGGGACAGGGGGAGCACGAGCAGTACTTC. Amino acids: CASSQDEGQGEHEQYF.

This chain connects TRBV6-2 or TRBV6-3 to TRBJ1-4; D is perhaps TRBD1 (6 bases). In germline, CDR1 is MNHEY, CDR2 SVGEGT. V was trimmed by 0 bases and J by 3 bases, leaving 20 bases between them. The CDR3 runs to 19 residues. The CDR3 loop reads CASSYSYLAGGRSNEKLFF. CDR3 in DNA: TGTGCCAGCAGTTACTCCTACCTCGCTGGGGGCCGGTCTAATGAAAAACTGTTTTTT.

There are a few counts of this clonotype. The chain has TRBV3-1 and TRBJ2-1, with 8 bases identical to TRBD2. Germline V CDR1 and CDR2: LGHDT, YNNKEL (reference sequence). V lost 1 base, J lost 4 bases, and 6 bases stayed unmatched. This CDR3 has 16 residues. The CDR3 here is CASSQGGLEEYNEQFF. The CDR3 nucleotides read TGTGCCAGCAGCCAAGGGGGACTAGAGGAGTACAATGAGCAGTTCTTC.

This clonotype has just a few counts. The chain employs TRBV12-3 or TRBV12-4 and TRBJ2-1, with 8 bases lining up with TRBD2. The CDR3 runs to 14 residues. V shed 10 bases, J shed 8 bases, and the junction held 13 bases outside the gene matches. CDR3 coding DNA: TGTGCCACCCTCCAACTAGCGGATTGGGATGAGCAGTTCTTC. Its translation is CATLQLADWDEQFF.

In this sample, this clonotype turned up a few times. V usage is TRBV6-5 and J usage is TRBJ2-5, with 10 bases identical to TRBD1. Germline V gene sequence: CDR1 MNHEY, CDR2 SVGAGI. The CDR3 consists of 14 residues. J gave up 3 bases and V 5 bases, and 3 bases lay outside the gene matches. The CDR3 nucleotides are TGTGCCAGCAGTAGGACAGGGGGGGAAGAGACCCAGTACTTC. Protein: CASSRTGGEETQYF.

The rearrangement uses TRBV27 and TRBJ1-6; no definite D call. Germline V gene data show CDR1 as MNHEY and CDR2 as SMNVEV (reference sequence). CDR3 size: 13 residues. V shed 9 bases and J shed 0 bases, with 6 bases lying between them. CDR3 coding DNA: TGTGCCAGTTGGAGCTCCTATAATTCACCCCTCCACTTT. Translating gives CASWSSYNSPLHF.

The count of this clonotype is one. The CDR3 here is CASSWTPSRRASVDTQYF. CDR3 bases: TGTGCCAGCAGCTGGACCCCGAGTAGACGGGCTAGCGTGGATACGCAGTATTTT. V is TRBV7-2 and J is TRBJ2-3; D perhaps matches TRBD2 (6 bases). CDR1 and CDR2 from the germline V gene are SGHTA and FQGNSA. This CDR3 has 18 residues. The V and J ends lost 4 bases and 6 bases respectively, with 26 bases between them.

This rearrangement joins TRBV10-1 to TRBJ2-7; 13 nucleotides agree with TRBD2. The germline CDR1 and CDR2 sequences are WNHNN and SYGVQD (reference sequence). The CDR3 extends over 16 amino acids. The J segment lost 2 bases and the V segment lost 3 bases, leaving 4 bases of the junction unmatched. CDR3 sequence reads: CASSDSGLAGAYEQYF. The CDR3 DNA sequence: TGCGCCAGCAGTGACTCAGGACTAGCGGGGGCCTACGAGCAGTACTTC.

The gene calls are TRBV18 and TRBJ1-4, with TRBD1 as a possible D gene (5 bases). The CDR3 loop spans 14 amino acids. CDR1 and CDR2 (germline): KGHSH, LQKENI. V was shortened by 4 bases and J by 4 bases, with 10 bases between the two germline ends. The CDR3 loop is CASSHDSSNEKLFF. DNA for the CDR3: TGTGCCAGCTCACACGACAGCAGTAATGAAAAACTGTTTTTT.

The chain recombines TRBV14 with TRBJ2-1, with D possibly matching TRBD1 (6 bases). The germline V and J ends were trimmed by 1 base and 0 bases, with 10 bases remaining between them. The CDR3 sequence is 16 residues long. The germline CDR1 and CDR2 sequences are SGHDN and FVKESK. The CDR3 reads CASSQVGQSSYNEQFF. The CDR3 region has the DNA TGTGCCAGCAGCCAAGTAGGACAGAGCTCCTACAATGAGCAGTTCTTC. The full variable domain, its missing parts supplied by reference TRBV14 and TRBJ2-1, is EAGVTQFPSHSVIEKGQTVTLRCDPISGHDNLYWYRRVMGKEIKFLLHFVKESKQDESGMPNNRFLAERTGGTYSTLKVQPAELEDSGVYFCASSQVGQSSYNEQFFGPGTRLTVL.

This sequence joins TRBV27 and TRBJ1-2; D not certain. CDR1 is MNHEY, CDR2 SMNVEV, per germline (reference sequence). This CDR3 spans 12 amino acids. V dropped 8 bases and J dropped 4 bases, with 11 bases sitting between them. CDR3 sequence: CASPPRAYGYTF. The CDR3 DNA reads TGTGCCAGCCCCCCCCGGGCCTATGGCTACACCTTC.

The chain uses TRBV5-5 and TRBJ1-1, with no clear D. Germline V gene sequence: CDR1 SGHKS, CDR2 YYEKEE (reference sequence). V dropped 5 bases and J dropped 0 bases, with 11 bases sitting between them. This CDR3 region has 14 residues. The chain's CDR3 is CASRWEFMNTEAFF. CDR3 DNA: TGTGCCAGCAGATGGGAGTTCATGAACACTGAAGCTTTCTTT.

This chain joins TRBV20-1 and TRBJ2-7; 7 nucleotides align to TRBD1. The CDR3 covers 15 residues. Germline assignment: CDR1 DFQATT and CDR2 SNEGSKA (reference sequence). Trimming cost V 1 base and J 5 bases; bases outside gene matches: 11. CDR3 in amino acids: CSARGGTASSDEQYF. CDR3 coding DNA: TGCAGTGCTAGAGGGGGGACAGCCTCGTCTGACGAGCAGTACTTC.

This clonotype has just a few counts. The chain's CDR3 is CASSDGVEETQYF. The CDR3 DNA is TGTGCCAGCAGCGACGGTGTAGAAGAGACCCAGTACTTC. This chain links TRBV9 with TRBJ2-5; the D is unclear. The CDR3 has 13 residues. The V gene lost 3 bases and the J gene lost 3 bases, with 9 bases spanning the gap. CDR1 is SGDLS and CDR2 is YYNGEE in the germline V gene.

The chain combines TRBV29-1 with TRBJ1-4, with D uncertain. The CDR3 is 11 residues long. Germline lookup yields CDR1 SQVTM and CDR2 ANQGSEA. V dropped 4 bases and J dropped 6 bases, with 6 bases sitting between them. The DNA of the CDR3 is TGCAGCGTTGCTAGGGATGAAAAACTGTTTTTT. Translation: CSVARDEKLFF.

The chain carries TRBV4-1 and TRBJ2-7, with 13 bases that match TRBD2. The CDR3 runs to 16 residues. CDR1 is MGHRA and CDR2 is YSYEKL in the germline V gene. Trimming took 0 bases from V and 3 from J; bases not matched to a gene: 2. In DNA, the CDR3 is TGCGCCAGCAGCCAAGATAGGACTAGCGGGGGCTACGAGCAGTACTTC. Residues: CASSQDRTSGGYEQYF.

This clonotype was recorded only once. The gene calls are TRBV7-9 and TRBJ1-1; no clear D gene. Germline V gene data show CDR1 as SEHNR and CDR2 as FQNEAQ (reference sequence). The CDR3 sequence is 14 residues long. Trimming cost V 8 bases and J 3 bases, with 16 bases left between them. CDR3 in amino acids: CASAYEGADTEAFF. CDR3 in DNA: TGTGCCAGCGCATACGAGGGCGCGGACACTGAAGCTTTCTTT.

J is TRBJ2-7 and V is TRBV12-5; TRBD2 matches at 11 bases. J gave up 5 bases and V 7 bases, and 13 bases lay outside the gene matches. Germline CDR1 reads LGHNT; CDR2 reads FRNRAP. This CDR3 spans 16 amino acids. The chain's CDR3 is CASAPQASGRTNEQYF. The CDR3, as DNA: TGTGCTAGTGCCCCTCAGGCTAGCGGGAGGACGAACGAGCAGTACTTC.

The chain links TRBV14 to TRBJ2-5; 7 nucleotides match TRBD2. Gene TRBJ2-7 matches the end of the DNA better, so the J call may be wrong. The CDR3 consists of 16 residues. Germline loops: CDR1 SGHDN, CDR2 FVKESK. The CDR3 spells CASSQDLRAGTYEQYF. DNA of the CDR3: TGTGCCAGCAGCCAAGACCTACGAGCGGGAACCTACGAGCAGTACTTC.

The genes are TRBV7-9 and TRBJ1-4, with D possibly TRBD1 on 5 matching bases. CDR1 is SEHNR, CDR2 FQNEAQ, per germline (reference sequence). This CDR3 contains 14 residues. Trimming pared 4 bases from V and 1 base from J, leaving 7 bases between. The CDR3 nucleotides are TGTGCCAGCAGCTCAGGGATAACTAATGAAAAACTGTTTTTT. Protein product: CASSSGITNEKLFF.

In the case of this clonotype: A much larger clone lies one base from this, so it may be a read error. CDR3 sequence reads: CASSNAYEQYF. The CDR3 bases are TGTGCCAGCAGTAACGCCTACGAGCAGTACTTC. This rearrangement joins TRBV25-1 to TRBJ2-7; D is ambiguous. From germline, CDR1 is MGHDK and CDR2 SYGVNS. V lost 5 bases, J lost 2 bases, and 4 bases lay in between. This CDR3 comprises 11 residues.